This TCR beta chain comes out of a study of blood T cell repertoires in COVID-19 (dated by TCRdb to 2018 to 2021). Context from the whole study: The collaborator samples originated in the United States, Italy and Spain and spanned the acute and convalescent phases of COVID-19. The prospective study material was composed of cDNA or gDNA derived from T cells, B-cell-depleted T cells, or PBMCs. Deeply sampled blood TCRbeta repertoires from subjects exposed to, actively infected with, or recovered from COVID-19 were included in the dataset. The repertoires were released in a freely available public database meant as a resource for research on the immune response to SARS-CoV-2. Samples were obtained from the ongoing ImmuneRACE study (first 160 participants) and from 1,254 subjects provided by 6 global collaborators. The sample metadata nearly always contained a de-identified subject ID, COVID-19 status, age in years and sex. Where available, HLA class I and class II types were taken from metadata supplied by the sample provider and were not determined by assay-based typing.

What the study reported, not specific to this receptor: How much clinical and demographic metadata was included differed by source and by participant, and the metadata was provided uncurated.

The collaborating institutions used their own protocols to collect whole blood in K2EDTA tubes. For TCRbeta analysis, collaborators shipped samples as frozen whole blood, isolated PBMCs, or DNA extracted from either of those sample types. The immunoSEQ Assay, a bias-controlled multiplex PCR, was used to amplify TCRbeta CDR3 regions from genomic DNA. The paper's data handling went like this. Within the assay, amplification of reference gene primers was used to estimate how many nucleated cells each sample contained. To quantify the absolute abundance of each unique TCRbeta CDR3 rearrangement, sequence reads were collapsed and filtered. For each sample, productive Simpson clonality was calculated by taking the square root of Simpson's diversity index across productive rearrangements. As stored in TCRdb, this immuneACCESS dataset retains in-frame rearrangements with V and J assigned. A fraction of the clones does not appear; measured against another copy, unresolved V genes explain less than half of the discrepancy, and the remainder lacks a known reason. The V and J calls and clone size were taken over from that table, and D and trimming were inferred from the DNA. For this sample there are 150,000 to 200,000 clones; about 88% appear just once. The ten biggest clones cover 0.99% of the sample.

After removal of 2 bases from V and 2 bases from J, the junction retains 17 bases not matched to a gene. In the germline V gene, CDR1 corresponds to KGHSH and CDR2 to LQKENI. From cysteine to phenylalanine, the CDR3 is 19 amino acids long. Kept here is only the CDR3 DNA, which spans 57 bases and is read in frame from base 1. Notes on this clone: It lacks a known antigen. Base qualities were left out, and no much larger clone turns up one base away.

The sample taken for sequencing was peripheral blood. The sequence joins TRBV18 to TRBJ1-2; 7 of the junction bases match TRBD1. The receptor was isolated from a man younger than 35 with acute or convalescent COVID-19. The bases read TGTGCCAGCTCACCAGATATCGGGACAGCAAGTCCCTTAAACTATGGCTACACCTTC. This codes for CASSPDIGTASPLNYGYTF. This CDR3, with the reference TRBV18 and TRBJ1-2 proteins standing in past its ends, gives the full variable domain NAGVMQNPRHLVRRRGQEARLRCSPMKGHSHVYWYRQLPEEGLKFMVYLQKENIIDESGMPKERFSAEFPKEGPSILRIQQVVRGDSAAYFCASSPDIGTASPLNYGYTFGSGTRLTVV.